Listed below are T cell receptor beta chains from one sample, sequenced in a study of blood T cells in healthy people across ages. TCRdb processed the 5' RACE reads anew with MiXCR; each CDR3 protein has one entry. This sample carries fewer than 1,200,000 distinct CDR3 sequences, roughly a quarter of them seen once, and the ten largest clones take around 0.75%. The sample was also linked to a second study, of T cells of mothers and their children.

Sequencing used blood. These receptors originate from a girl aged 2-9 years in good health. Both conserved end residues are part of each CDR3. Each record gives: V gene, D gene, J gene, clone size, CDR3 protein, CDR3 DNA. The D gene is left open where the match is weak. Clone size is stated in some rows and not others, as once, few, many or a class when expanded.

TRBV15	NA	TRBJ2-3	few	CATSRGRGTDTQYF	TGTGCCACCAGCAGAGGGCGAGGCACAGATACGCAGTATTTT
TRBV4-1	NA	TRBJ2-3	NA	CASSQRDSFSTQYF	TGCGCCAGCAGCCAACGGGACTCCTTTTCTACGCAGTATTTT
TRBV12-3/TRBV12-4	NA	TRBJ1-3	NA	CASSLGGTNSGNTIYF	TGTGCCAGCAGTTTAGGTGGGACAAACTCTGGAAACACCATATATTTT
TRBV28	NA	TRBJ1-5	few	CASTVTPGYPFSNQPQHF	TGTGCCAGCACCGTGACCCCCGGGTATCCCTTTAGCAATCAGCCCCAGCACTTT
TRBV7-3	TRBD1	TRBJ1-2	few	CASSQKGTGGYTF	TGTGCCAGCAGCCAGAAGGGGACAGGGGGCTACACCTTC
TRBV29-1	NA	TRBJ1-3	NA	CSVVRGKTIYF	TGCAGCGTTGTTCGAGGAAAAACCATATATTTT
TRBV20-1	TRBD2	TRBJ2-5	NA	CSAQRGGGGETQYF	TGCAGTGCACAGCGGGGGGGAGGTGGGGAGACCCAGTACTTC
TRBV6-5	TRBD1	TRBJ1-1	NA	CASSLQGHYTEAFF	TGTGCCAGCAGTCTACAGGGGCACTACACTGAAGCTTTCTTT
TRBV11-2	NA	TRBJ2-7	few	CASSLDSADYHEQYF	TGTGCCAGCAGCCTCGACTCAGCAGACTACCACGAGCAGTACTTC
TRBV11-2	TRBD1	TRBJ2-2	NA	CASSPGQAVTGELFF	TGTGCCAGCAGCCCCGGACAGGCCGTGACCGGGGAGCTGTTTTTT
TRBV5-1	TRBD2	TRBJ2-5	NA	CASSKDPGLAGETQYF	TGCGCCAGCAGCAAAGATCCGGGACTAGCAGGAGAGACCCAGTACTTC
TRBV25-1	NA	TRBJ1-1	NA	CASTGSSGGGTEAFF	TGTGCCAGCACCGGCTCCTCGGGGGGCGGCACTGAAGCTTTCTTT
TRBV3-1	NA	TRBJ2-1	few	CASSAGDWYNEQFF	TGTGCCAGCAGCGCCGGGGACTGGTACAATGAGCAGTTCTTC
TRBV7-9	NA	TRBJ1-2	NA	CAGRDGRSYGYTF	TGTGCCGGTAGGGACGGACGTTCCTATGGCTACACCTTC
TRBV29-1	NA	TRBJ1-5	NA	CSVDLGGNQPQHF	TGCAGCGTTGACCTGGGGGGAAATCAGCCCCAGCATTTT
TRBV28	TRBD2	TRBJ2-7	NA	CASISTGTSEYEQYF	TGTGCCAGCATTTCAACCGGGACTAGCGAATACGAGCAGTACTTC
TRBV7-9	TRBD2	TRBJ2-1	few	CASSPSSGRWDNEQFF	TGTGCCAGCAGCCCGTCTAGCGGCCGTTGGGATAATGAGCAGTTCTTC
TRBV4-3	NA	TRBJ2-7	few	CASSQDKGDEQYF	TGCGCCAGCAGCCAAGATAAGGGTGACGAGCAGTACTTC